This record looks at one T cell receptor (beta chain) sequence and its context. As yet, its antigen is unknown. The sample is drawn from a study of T cell responses to AZD1222 COVID-19 vaccine. Using immunoSEQ multiplex PCR, the repertoire was profiled, and TCRdb retains in-frame clones only, with some absent. Among 99,000 or so clones listed, 75% to 90% were seen once. Broader study findings: Seropositive at baseline were only a handful of AZD1222 recipients. Females outnumbered males among donors, who were mostly white British; clonal diversity was possibly underestimated.

Germline V lookup: CDR1 SGHRS, CDR2 YFSETQ. Trimming stripped 4 bases from V and 0 bases from J, with 3 bases between. CDR3 size: 12 residues. V is TRBV5-1 and J is TRBJ2-3; D unclear. The sequence derives from an adult in good health. This sample comprised peripheral blood, obtained on day 0 of AZD1222 vaccination. The chain's CDR3 is CASSPSTDTQYF. The CDR3 DNA is TGCGCCAGCAGCCCCAGCACAGATACGCAGTATTTT.